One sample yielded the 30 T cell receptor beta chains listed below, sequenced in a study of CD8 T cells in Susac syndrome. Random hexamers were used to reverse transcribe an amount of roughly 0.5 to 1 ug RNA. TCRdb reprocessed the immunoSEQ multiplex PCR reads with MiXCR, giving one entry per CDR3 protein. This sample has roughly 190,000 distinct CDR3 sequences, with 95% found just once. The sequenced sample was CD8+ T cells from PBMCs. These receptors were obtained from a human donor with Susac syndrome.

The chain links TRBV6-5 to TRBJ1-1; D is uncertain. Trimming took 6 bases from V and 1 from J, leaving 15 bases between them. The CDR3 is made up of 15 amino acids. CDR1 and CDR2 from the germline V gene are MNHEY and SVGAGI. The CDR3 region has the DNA TGTGCCAGCAGAACCGGAGCCGAAACGAACACTGAAGCTTTCTTT. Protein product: CASRTGAETNTEAFF.

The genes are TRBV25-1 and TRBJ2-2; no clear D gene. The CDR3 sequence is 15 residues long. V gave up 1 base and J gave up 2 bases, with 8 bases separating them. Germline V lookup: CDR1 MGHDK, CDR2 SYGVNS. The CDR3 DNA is TGTGCCAGCAGTGAATCAGTGGCTAACACCGGGGAGCTGTTTTTT. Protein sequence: CASSESVANTGELFF.

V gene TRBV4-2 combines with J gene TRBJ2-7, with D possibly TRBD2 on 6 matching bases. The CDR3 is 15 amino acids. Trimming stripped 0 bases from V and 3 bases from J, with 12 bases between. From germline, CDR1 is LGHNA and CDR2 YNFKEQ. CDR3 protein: CASSQEKSGFYEQYF. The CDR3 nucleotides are TGTGCCAGCAGCCAAGAAAAGAGCGGGTTCTACGAGCAGTACTTC.

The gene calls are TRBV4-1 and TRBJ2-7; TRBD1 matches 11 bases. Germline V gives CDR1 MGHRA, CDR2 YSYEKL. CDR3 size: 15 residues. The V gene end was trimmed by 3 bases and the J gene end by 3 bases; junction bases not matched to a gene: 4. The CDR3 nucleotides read TGCGCCAGCAGCCACGGACAGGGGGCGGGCTACGAGCAGTACTTC. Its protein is CASSHGQGAGYEQYF.

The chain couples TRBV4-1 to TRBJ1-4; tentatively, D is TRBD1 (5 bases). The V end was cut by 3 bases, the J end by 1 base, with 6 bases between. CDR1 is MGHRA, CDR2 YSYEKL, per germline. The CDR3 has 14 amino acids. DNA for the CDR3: TGCGCCAGCAGCCAGGGGGGAACTAATGAAAAACTGTTTTTT. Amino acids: CASSQGGTNEKLFF.

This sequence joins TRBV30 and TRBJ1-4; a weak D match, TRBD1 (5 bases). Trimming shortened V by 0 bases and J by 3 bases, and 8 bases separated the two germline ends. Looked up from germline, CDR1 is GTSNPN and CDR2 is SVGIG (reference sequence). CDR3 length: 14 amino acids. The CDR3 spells CAWSVLGANEKLFF. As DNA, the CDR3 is TGTGCCTGGAGTGTACTGGGGGCTAATGAAAAACTGTTTTTT.

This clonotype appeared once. The CDR3 sequence: CASSTRLGSGHNEQFF. The CDR3 DNA reads TGTGCCAGCAGTACTCGACTGGGTAGCGGGCACAATGAGCAGTTCTTC. The chain links TRBV12-3 or TRBV12-4 to TRBJ2-1, with 7 bases fitting TRBD2. The CDR3 totals 16 residues. The V segment lost 5 bases and the J segment 5 bases; nucleotides outside the gene matches: 12.

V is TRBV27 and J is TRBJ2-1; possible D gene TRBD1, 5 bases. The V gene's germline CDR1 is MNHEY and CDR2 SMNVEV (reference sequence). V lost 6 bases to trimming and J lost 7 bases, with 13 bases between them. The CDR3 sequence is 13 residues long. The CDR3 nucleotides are TGTGCCAGCAGCTCCCCGACAGAGAATGAGCAGTTCTTC. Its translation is CASSSPTENEQFF.

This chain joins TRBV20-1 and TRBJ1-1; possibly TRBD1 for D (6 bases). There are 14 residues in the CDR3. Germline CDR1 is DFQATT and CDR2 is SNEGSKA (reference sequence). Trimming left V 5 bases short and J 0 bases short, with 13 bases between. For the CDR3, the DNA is TGCAGTGCTCCACACAGGGTTTTGAACACTGAAGCTTTCTTT. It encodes CSAPHRVLNTEAFF.

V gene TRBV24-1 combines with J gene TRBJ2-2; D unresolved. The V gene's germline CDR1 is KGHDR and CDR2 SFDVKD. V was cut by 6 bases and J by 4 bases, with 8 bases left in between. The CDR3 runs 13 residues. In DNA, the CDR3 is TGTGCCACCAGTTGGAGAGCCACCGGGGAGCTGTTTTTT. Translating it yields CATSWRATGELFF.

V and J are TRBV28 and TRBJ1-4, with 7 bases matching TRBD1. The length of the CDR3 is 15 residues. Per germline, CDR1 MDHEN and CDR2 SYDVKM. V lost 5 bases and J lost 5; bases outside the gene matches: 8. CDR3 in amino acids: CASSGTETRNEKLFF. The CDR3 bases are TGTGCCAGCAGTGGGACAGAGACAAGAAATGAAAAACTGTTTTTT.

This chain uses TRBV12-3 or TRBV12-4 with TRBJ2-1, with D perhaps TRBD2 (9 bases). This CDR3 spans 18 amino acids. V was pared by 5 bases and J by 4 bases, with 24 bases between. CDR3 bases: TGTGCCAGCAGTGGACAGGGAATGGGGACTAGCCCGTACAATGAGCAGTTCTTC. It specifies CASSGQGMGTSPYNEQFF.

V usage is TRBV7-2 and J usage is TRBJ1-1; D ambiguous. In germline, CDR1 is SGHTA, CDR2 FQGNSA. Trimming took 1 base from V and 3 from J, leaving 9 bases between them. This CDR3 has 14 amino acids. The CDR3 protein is CASSLVPFDTEAFF. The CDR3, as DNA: TGTGCCAGCAGCTTAGTCCCCTTCGACACTGAAGCTTTCTTT.

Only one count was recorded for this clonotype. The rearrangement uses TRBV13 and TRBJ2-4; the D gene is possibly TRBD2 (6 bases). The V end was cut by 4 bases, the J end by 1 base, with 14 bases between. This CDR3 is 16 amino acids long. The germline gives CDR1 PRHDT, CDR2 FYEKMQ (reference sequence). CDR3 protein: CASSSLEGSAKNIQYF. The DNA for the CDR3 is TGTGCCAGCAGCTCATTGGAGGGTTCGGCCAAAAACATTCAGTACTTC. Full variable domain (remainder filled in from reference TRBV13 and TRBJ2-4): AAGVIQSPRHLIKEKRETATLKCYPIPRHDTVYWYQQGPGQDPQFLISFYEKMQSDKGSIPDRFSAQQFSDYHSELNMSSLELGDSALYFCASSSLEGSAKNIQYFGAGTRLSVL.

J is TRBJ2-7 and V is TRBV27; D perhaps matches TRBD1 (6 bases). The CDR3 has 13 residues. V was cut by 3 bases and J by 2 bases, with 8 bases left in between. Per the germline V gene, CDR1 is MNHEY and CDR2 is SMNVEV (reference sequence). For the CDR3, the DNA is TGTGCCAGCAGTTTCCGACAGGCCTACGAGCAGTACTTC. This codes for CASSFRQAYEQYF.

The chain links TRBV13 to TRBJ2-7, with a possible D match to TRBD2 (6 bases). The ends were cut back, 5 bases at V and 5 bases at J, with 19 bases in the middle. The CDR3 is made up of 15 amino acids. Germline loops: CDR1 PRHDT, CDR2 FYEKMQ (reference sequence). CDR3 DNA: TGTGCCAGCAGCCGTGGCGCGGGTGCGGGGAACGAGCAGTACTTC. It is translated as CASSRGAGAGNEQYF.

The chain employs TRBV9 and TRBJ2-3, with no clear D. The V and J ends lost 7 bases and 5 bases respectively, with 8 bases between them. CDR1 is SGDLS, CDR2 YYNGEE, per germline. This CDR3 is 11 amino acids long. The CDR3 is CASARGDTQYF. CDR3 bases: TGTGCCAGCGCGAGAGGAGATACGCAGTATTTT.

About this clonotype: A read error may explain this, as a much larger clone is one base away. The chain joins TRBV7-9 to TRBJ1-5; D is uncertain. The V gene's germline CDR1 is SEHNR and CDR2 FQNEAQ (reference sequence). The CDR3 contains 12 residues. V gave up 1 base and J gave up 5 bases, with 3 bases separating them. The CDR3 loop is CASSLVDQPQHF. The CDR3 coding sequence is TGTGCCAGCAGCTTAGTGGATCAGCCCCAGCATTTT.

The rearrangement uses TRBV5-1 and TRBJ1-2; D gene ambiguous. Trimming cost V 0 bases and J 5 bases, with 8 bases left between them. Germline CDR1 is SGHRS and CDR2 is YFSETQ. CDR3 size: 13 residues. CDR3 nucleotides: TGCGCCAGCAGCTTGGACCAGGATTATGGCTACACCTTC. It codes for CASSLDQDYGYTF.

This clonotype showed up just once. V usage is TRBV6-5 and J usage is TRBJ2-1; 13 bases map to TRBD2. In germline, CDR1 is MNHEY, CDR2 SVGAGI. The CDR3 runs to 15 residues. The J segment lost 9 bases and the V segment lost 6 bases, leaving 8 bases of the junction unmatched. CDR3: CASSRRLAGGFEQFF. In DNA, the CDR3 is TGTGCCAGCAGCCGCCGACTAGCGGGAGGATTTGAGCAGTTCTTC.

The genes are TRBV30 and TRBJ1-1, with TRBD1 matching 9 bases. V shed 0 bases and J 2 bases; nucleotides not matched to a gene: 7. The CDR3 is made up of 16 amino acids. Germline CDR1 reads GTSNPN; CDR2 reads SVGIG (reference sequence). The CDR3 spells CAWSVRSGQGNTEAFF. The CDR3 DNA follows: TGTGCCTGGAGTGTACGCTCGGGACAGGGAAACACTGAAGCTTTCTTT.

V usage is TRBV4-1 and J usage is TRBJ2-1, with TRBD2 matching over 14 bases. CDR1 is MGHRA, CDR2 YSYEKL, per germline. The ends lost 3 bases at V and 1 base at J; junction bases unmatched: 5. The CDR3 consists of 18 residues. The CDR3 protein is CASSQIGLAGGSYNEQFF. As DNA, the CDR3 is TGCGCCAGCAGCCAGATCGGACTAGCGGGGGGTTCCTACAATGAGCAGTTCTTC.

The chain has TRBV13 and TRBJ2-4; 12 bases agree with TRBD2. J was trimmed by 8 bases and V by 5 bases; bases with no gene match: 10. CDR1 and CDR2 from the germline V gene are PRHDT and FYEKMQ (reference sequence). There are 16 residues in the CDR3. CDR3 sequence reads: CASSPSGGARRYIQYF. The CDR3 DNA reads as TGTGCCAGCAGCCCTAGCGGGGGGGCTCGGCGGTACATTCAGTACTTC.

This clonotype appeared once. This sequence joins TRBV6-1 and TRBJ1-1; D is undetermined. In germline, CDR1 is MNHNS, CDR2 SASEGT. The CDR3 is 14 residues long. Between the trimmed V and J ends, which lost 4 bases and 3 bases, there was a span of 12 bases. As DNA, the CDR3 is TGTGCCAGCAGTGGGCTCGGAATCGACACTGAAGCTTTCTTT. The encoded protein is CASSGLGIDTEAFF.

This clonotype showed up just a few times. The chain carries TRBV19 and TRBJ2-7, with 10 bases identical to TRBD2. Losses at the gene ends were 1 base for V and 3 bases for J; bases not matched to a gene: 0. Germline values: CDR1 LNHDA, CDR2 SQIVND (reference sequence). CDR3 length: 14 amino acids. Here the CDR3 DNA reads TGTGCCAGTAGTATAGGGACTAGCGGCTACGAGCAGTACTTC. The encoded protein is CASSIGTSGYEQYF.

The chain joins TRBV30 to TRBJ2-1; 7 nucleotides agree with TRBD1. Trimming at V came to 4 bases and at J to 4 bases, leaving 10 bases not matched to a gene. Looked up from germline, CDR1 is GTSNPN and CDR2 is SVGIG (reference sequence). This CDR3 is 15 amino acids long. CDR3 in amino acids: CAWTPGTETYNEQFF. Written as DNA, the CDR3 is TGTGCCTGGACCCCCGGGACAGAAACGTACAATGAGCAGTTCTTC. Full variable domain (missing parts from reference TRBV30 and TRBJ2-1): SQTIHQWPATLVQPVGSPLSLECTVEGTSNPNLYWYRQAAGRGLQLLFYSVGIGQISSEVPQNLSASRPQDRQFILSSKKLLLSDSGFYLCAWTPGTETYNEQFFGPGTRLTVL.

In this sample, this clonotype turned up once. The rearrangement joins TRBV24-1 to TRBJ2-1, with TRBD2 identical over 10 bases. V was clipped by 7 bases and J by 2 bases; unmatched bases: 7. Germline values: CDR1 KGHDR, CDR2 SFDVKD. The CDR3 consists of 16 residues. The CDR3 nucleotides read TGTGCCACCAGCCCCTCGACTAGCGGGCCCTACAATGAGCAGTTCTTC. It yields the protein CATSPSTSGPYNEQFF.

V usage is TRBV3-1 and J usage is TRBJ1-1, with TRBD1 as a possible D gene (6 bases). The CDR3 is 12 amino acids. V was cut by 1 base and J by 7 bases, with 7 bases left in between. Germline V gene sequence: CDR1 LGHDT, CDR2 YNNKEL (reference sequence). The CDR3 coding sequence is TGTGCCAGCAGCCAAGGAGGGGGTGAAGCTTTCTTT. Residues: CASSQGGGEAFF. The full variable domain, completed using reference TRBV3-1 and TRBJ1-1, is DTAVSQTPKYLVTQMGNDKSIKCEQNLGHDTMYWYKQDSKKFLKIMFSYNNKELIINETVPNRFSPKSPDKAHLNLHINSLELGDSAVYFCASSQGGGEAFFGQGTRLTVV.

For the CDR3, the DNA is TGCAGTGCTAGAGACTGGACAGGCCGGAAGGAGCAGTTCTTC. Protein sequence: CSARDWTGRKEQFF. This chain links TRBV20-1 with TRBJ2-1; 7 nucleotides match TRBD1. In germline, CDR1 is DFQATT, CDR2 SNEGSKA (reference sequence). This CDR3 is built from 14 residues. Trimming at V came to 0 bases and at J to 10 bases, leaving 9 bases not matched to a gene.

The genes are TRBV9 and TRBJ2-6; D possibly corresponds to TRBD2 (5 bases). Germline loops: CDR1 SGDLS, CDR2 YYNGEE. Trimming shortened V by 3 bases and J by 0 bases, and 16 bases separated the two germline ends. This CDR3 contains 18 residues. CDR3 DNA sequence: TGTGCCAGCAGCGGCCCTCCCCGGGGAAGCTCTGGGGCCAACGTCCTGACTTTC. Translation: CASSGPPRGSSGANVLTF.